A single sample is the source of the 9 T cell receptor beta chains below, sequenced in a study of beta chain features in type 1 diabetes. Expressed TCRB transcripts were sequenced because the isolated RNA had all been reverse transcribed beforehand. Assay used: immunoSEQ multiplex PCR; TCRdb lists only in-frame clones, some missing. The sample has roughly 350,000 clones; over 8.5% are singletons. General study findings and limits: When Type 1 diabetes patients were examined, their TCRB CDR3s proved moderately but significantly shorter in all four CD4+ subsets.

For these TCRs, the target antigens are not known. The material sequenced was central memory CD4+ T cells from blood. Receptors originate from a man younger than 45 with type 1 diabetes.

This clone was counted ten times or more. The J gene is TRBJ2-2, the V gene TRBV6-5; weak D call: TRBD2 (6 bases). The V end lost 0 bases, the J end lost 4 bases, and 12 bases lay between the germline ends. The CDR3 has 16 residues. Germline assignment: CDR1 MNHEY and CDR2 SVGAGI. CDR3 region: CASSYSEGLGTGELFF. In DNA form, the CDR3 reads TGTGCCAGCAGTTACTCGGAGGGGCTTGGCACCGGGGAGCTGTTTTTT.

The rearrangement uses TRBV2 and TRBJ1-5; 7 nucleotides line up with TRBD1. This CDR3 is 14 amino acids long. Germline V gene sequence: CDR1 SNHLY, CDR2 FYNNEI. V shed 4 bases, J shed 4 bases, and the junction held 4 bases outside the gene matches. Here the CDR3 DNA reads TGTGCCAGCAGTGGGACAGGAGAAAATCAGCCCCAGCATTTT. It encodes CASSGTGENQPQHF.

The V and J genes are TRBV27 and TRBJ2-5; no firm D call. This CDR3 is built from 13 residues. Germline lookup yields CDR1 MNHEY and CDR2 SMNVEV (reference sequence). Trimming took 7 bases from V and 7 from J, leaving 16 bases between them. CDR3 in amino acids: CASKMGGFGTQYF. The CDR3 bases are TGTGCCAGCAAAATGGGTGGTTTCGGGACCCAGTACTTC.

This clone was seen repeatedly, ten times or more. The CDR3 DNA sequence: TGTGCCAGCAGGCCTGACGGCTACGAGCAGTACTTC. It translates to CASRPDGYEQYF. The genes are TRBV28 and TRBJ2-7, with D uncertain. The germline V gene has CDR1 MDHEN and CDR2 SYDVKM. This CDR3 spans 12 amino acids. Trimming removed 6 bases at V and 3 bases at J, with 9 bases between.

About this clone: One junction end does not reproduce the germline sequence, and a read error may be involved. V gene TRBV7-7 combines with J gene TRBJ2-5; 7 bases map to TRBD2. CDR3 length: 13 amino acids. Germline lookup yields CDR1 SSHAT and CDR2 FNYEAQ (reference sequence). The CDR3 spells CASSPGLIGTQYF. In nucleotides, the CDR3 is TGTGCTAGCAGCCCGGGACTAATCGGGACCCAGTACTTC.

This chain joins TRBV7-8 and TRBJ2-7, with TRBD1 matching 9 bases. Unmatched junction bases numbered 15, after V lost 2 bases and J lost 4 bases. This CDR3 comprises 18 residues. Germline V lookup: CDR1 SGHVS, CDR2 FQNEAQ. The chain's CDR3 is CASSLRTGVFYVEYEQYF. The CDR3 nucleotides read TGTGCCAGCAGCTTAAGGACAGGGGTTTTTTACGTCGAGTACGAGCAGTACTTC. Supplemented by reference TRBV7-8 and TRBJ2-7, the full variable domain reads GAGVSQSPRYKVAKRGQDVALRCDPISGHVSLFWYQQALGQGPEFLTYFQNEAQLDKSGLPSDRFFAERPEGSVSTLKIQRTQQEDSAVYLCASSLRTGVFYVEYEQYFGPGTRLTVT.

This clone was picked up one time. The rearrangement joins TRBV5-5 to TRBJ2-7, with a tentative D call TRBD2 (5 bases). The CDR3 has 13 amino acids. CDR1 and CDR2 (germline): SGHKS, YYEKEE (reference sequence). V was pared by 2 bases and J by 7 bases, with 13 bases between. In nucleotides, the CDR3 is TGTGCCAGCAGCTTCGCCGTTTGGGAGGAGCAGTACTTC. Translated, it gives CASSFAVWEEQYF. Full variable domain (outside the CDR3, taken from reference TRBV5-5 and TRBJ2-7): DAGVTQSPTHLIKTRGQQVTLRCSPISGHKSVSWYQQVLGQGPQFIFQYYEKEERGRGNFPDRFSARQFPNYSSELNVNALLLGDSALYLCASSFAVWEEQYFGPGTRLTVT.

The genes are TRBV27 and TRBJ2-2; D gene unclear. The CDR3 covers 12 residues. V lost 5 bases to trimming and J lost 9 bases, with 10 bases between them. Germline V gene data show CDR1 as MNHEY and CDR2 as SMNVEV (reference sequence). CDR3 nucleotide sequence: TGTGCCAGCAGTAACCGCTACAGGGAGCTGTTTTTT. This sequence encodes CASSNRYRELFF.

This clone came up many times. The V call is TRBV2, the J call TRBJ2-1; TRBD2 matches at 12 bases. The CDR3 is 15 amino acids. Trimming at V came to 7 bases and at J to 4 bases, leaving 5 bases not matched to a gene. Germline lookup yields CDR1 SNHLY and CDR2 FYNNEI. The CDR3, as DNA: TGTGCCAGCACCATACTAGCGGGAGGTTACAATGAGCAGTTCTTC. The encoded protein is CASTILAGGYNEQFF.